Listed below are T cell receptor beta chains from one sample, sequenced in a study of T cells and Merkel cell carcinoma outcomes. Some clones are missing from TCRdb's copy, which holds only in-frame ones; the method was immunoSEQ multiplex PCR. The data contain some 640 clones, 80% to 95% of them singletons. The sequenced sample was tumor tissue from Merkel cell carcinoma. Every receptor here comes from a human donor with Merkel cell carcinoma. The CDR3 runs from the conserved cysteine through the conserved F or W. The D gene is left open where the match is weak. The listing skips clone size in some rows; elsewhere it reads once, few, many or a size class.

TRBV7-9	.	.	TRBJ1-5	TGTGCCAGCAGCTTAGCGCATTCGTTTGGGGAGGAACAGCCCCAGCATTTT	CASSLAHSFGEEQPQHF
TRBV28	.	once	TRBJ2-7	TGTGCCAGCAGTCCCCCCGACAGGTACGAGCAGTACTTC	CASSPPDRYEQYF
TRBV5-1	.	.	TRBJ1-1	TGCGCCAGCAGCTTGCGCGACACTGAAGCTTTCTTT	CASSLRDTEAFF
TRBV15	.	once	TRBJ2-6	TGTGCCACCAGCATGTCCAGGGCTGGGGCCAACGTCCTGACTTTC	CATSMSRAGANVLTF
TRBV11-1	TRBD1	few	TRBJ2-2	TGTGCCAGCAGCTTAGCGGTAGAGGGGGCCCCGAACACCGGGGAGCTGTTTTTT	CASSLAVEGAPNTGELFF
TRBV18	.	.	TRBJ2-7	TGTGCCAGCTCCCGAGCTCTAGACTCCTACGAGCAGTACTTC	CASSRALDSYEQYF
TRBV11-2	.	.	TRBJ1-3	TGTGCCAGCAGCTTAGATCTCTCTGGAAACACCATATATTTT	CASSLDLSGNTIYF
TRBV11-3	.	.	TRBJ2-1	TGTGCCAGCAGCTTAGATATGGGCGACAATGAGCAGTTCTTC	CASSLDMGDNEQFF
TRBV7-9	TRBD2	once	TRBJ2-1	TGTGCCAGCAGCTCCAATCGGGGGGAGACTCGACCAGAGCAGTTCTTC	CASSSNRGETRPEQFF
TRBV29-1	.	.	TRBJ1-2	TGCAGCGTTGACCAACTCAACAGGGTAGGCTACACCTTC	CSVDQLNRVGYTF
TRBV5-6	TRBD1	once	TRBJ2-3	TGTGCCAGCAGCTACCTGGGGACAGGGTCGGGGACAGATACGCAGTATTTT	CASSYLGTGSGTDTQYF
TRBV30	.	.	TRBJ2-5	TGTGCCTGGAGTGTACTCCAGACCCAGTACTTC	CAWSVLQTQYF
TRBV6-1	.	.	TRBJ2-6	TGTGCCAGCAATTTCAGACGCTCTGGGGCCAACGTCCTGACTTTC	CASNFRRSGANVLTF
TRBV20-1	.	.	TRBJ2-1	TGCAGTGCTTCGGACTCGAGGGAGCAGTTCTTC	CSASDSREQFF
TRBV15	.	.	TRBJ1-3	TGTGCCACCAGCAGAAACGGGGTCACCATATATTTT	CATSRNGVTIYF
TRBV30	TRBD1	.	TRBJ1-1	TGTGCCTGGAGTTATCCGGGACAGATGAACACTGAAGCTTTCTTT	CAWSYPGQMNTEAFF
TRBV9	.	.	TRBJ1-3	TGTGCCAGCAGCGTAGACGGGACTGGTGGAAACACCATATATTTT	CASSVDGTGGNTIYF
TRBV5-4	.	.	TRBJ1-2	TGTGCCAGCAGCTTGGCGGGGCAGTATGGCTACACCTTC	CASSLAGQYGYTF
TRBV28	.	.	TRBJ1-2	TGTGCCAGCAGTCCCATAAGCAGGGACTATGGCTACACCTTC	CASSPISRDYGYTF
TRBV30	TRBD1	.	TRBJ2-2	TGTGCCTGGAGTCCCAGGGGGCGGACCGGGGAGCTGTTTTTT	CAWSPRGRTGELFF
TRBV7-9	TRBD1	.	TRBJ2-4	TGTGCCAGCAGCTTGAGGAAGACAGGGGGCGGAGACATTCAGTACTTC	CASSLRKTGGGDIQYF
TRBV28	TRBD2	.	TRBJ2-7	TGTGCCACCGGCGGGAGGGCCTACGAGCAGTACTTC	CATGGRAYEQYF
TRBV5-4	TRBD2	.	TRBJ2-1	TGTGCCAGCAGCACTTCAGCGGGAGGCTCCTACAATGAGCAGTTCTTC	CASSTSAGGSYNEQFF
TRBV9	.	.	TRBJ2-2	TGTGCCAGCAGCGTCCGAGACACCGGGGAGCTGTTTTTT	CASSVRDTGELFF
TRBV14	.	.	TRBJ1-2	TGTGCCAGCAGCCAAGGACAGAACTATGGCTACACCTTC	CASSQGQNYGYTF
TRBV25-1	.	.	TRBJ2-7	TGTGCCAGCAGTGAAGGACTGGGAACCTACGAGCAGTACTTC	CASSEGLGTYEQYF
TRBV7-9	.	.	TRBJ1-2	TGTGCCAGCAGCCACCATGGAAAGACCTATGGCTACACCTTC	CASSHHGKTYGYTF
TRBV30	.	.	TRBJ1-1	TGTGCCTGGAGTTGGGGGCGGAACACTGAAGCTTTCTTT	CAWSWGRNTEAFF
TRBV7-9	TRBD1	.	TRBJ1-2	TGTGCCAGCAGTTCAAACAGGGGTGAGCGAGGCTACACCTTC	CASSSNRGERGYTF
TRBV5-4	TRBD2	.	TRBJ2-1	TGTGCCAGCACGGGAGGGACTAGCGTTAACAATGAGCAGTTCTTC	CASTGGTSVNNEQFF
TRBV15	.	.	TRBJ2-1	TGTGCCACCAGCACGGGACTGTCAAATGAGCAGTTCTTC	CATSTGLSNEQFF
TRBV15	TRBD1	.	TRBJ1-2	TGTGCCACCAGTTTGGACAGGGGGTGGAATAACTATGGCTATACCTTC	CATSLDRGWNNYGYTF
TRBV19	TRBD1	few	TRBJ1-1	TGTGCCAGTAGTATAGACAGGGGGCAAGCTTTCTTT	CASSIDRGQAFF
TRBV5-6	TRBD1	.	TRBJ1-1	TGTGCCAACAGCCCAGACAGGGGTTTGAACACTGAAGCTTTCTTT	CANSPDRGLNTEAFF
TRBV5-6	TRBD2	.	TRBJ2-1	TGTGCCAGCAGCTTTAGCGGGGAGGGGAAGAATGAGCAGTTCTTC	CASSFSGEGKNEQFF
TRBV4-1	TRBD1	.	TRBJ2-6	TGCGCCAGCAGCCCTGGGACAGCTGGGGCCAACGTCCTGACTTTC	CASSPGTAGANVLTF
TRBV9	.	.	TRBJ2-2	TGTGCCAGCAGCGTAGTCCCCGTACCGAACACCGGGGAGCTGTTTTTT	CASSVVPVPNTGELFF
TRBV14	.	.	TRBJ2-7	TGTGCCAGCAGGCCCAGGGGGGGTTACGAGCAGTACTTC	CASRPRGGYEQYF
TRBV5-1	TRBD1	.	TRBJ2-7	TGCGCCAGCAGCCCTACCGGGACAGGGGGCTACGAGCAGTACTTC	CASSPTGTGGYEQYF
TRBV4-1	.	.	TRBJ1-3	TGCGCCAGCAGCCAAGAACCAACTGGGGTCCACTCTGGAAACACCATATATTTT	CASSQEPTGVHSGNTIYF
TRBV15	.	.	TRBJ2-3	TGTGCCACCAGCAGAGACGAAGGGGCTGGGTACACAGATACGCAGTATTTT	CATSRDEGAGYTDTQYF
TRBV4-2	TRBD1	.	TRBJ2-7	TGTGCCAGCAGCCAACACGCCGGGACAGGGGGCTACGAGCAGTACTTC	CASSQHAGTGGYEQYF
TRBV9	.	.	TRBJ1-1	TGTGCCAGCAGCGCGGGGCACACTGAAGCTTTCTTT	CASSAGHTEAFF
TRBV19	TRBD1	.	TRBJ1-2	TGTGCCAGTAGTAAGCTCGACAGGGGACTTGGCTACACCTTC	CASSKLDRGLGYTF
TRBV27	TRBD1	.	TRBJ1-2	TGTGCCAGCAGTTCCCACTCGGACAGGGGTTATGGCTACACCTTC	CASSSHSDRGYGYTF
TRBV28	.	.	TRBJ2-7	TGTGCCAGCAGTTTACCTAACAGGGTTAGCTACGAGCAGTACTTC	CASSLPNRVSYEQYF
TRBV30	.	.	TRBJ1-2	TGTGCCTGGGAAGGCGATGCCGCTGGCTACACCTTC	CAWEGDAAGYTF
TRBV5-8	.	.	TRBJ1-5	TGTGCCAGCAGCTTTAGGAGCAATCAGCCCCAGCATTTT	CASSFRSNQPQHF